Following are 5 T cell receptor beta chains from one sample sequenced in a study of blood T cells in healthy people across ages. The use of a sample-barcoded 5' primer and a J-beta primer mix characterized a second PCR of about 7 to 12 cycles. In TCRdb, the 5' RACE reads were re-called with MiXCR into one record per CDR3 protein. The sample carries roughly 1.5 million distinct CDR3 sequences, 40% to 45% recorded once. Specimen: blood. These receptors came from a woman between 18 and 29 years old in good health.

This sequence joins TRBV6-6 and TRBJ2-5; no clear D. Looked up from germline, CDR1 is MNHNY and CDR2 is SVGAGI (reference sequence). Trimming removed 6 bases from V and 5 bases from J, with 13 bases in between. This CDR3 region has 13 residues. CDR3 sequence (DNA): TGTGCCAGCAGCCCGGCCCTGGAGGAGACCCAGTACTTC. This codes for CASSPALEETQYF.

The rearrangement joins TRBV20-1 to TRBJ1-4; 7 positions agree with TRBD1. J lost 2 bases, V lost 6 bases, and 6 bases had no gene match. The CDR3 is made up of 14 amino acids. The V gene's germline CDR1 is DFQATT and CDR2 SNEGSKA (reference sequence). The CDR3 DNA is TGCAGTGCCAGCCCAGGGGGGACTAATGAAAAACTGTTTTTT. Translating gives CSASPGGTNEKLFF.

Of note for this clonotype: Mismatch with germline at one junction end may stem from a read error. The rearrangement joins TRBV7-9 to TRBJ1-1; 8 bases fit TRBD1. The CDR3 is 17 amino acids. In germline, CDR1 is SEHNR, CDR2 FQNEAQ (reference sequence). CDR3 protein: CAGSLSPGQERFTEAFF. The CDR3 nucleotides read TGTGCCGGCAGCCTTAGTCCGGGACAGGAGCGGTTCACTGAAGCTTTCTTT.

V is TRBV10-3 and J is TRBJ2-7; 12 nucleotides align to TRBD2. Matching the DNA end better, TRBJ2-5 makes the J call doubtful. Germline CDR1 and CDR2: ENHRY and SYGVKD. The CDR3 is 14 residues long. CDR3 nucleotide sequence: TGTGCCATTGCGACTAGCGGGAGTAGTGGGACCCAGTACTTC. Translating it yields CAIATSGSSGTQYF.

The chain uses TRBV29-1 and TRBJ1-1, with D perhaps TRBD1 (5 bases). Germline CDR1 reads SQVTM; CDR2 reads ANQGSEA. The CDR3 contains 14 residues. Trimming took off 7 bases at V and 0 bases at J, with 15 bases between the two ends. The CDR3: CSAGREIMNTEAFF. The CDR3 nucleotides read TGCAGCGCGGGACGGGAAATCATGAACACTGAAGCTTTCTTT.